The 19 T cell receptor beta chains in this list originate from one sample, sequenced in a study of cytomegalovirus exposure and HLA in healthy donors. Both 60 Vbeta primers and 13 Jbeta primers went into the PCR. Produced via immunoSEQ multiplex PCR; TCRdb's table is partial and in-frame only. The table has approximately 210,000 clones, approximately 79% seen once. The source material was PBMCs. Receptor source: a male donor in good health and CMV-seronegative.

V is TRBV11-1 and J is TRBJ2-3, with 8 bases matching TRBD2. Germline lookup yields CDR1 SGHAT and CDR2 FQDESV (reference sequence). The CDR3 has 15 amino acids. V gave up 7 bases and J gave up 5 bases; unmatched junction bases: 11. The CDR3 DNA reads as TGTGCCAGCACCTTTTTGGAGCGGGGGTTAGATACGCAGTATTTT. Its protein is CASTFLERGLDTQYF.

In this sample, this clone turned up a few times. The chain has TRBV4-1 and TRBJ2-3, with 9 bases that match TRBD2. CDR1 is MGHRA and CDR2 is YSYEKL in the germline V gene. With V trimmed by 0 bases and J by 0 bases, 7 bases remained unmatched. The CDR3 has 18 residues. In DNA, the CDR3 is TGCGCCAGCAGCCAAGAGGCTAGCGGGGCTCTTAGCACAGATACGCAGTATTTT. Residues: CASSQEASGALSTDTQYF.

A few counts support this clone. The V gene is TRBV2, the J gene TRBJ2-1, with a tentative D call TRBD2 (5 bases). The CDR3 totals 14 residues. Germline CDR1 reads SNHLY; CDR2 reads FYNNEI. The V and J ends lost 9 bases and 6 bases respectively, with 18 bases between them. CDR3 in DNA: TGTGCCAGTGGCCGGCTAGCTAGCCCCAATGAGCAGTTCTTC. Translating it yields CASGRLASPNEQFF.

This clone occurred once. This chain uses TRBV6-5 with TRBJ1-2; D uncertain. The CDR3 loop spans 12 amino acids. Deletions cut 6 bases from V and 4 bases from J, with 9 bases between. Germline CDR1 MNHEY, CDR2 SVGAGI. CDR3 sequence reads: CASSGSGYGYTF. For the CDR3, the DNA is TGTGCCAGCAGCGGCTCGGGCTATGGCTACACCTTC.

As DNA, the CDR3 is TGTGCCAGTAGTATAGATGTGGAGCTGACAGGGGTTTCACCCCTCCACTTT. This gives the protein CASSIDVELTGVSPLHF. J is TRBJ1-6 and V is TRBV19, with 8 bases lining up with TRBD1. The CDR3 covers 17 residues. The ends lost 0 bases at V and 9 bases at J; junction bases unmatched: 10. Germline assignment: CDR1 LNHDA and CDR2 SQIVND (reference sequence).

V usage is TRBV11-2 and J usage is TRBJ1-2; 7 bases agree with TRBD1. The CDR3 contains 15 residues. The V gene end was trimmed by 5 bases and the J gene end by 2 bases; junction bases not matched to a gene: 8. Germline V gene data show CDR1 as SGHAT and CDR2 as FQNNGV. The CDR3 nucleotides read TGTGCCAGCAGCAGGAACAGGGGTGGGAACTATGGCTACACCTTC. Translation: CASSRNRGGNYGYTF.

The CDR3 sequence is CASSFGGAGGYTF. CDR3 DNA: TGTGCCAGCAGTTTTGGGGGGGCTGGGGGCTACACCTTC. V is TRBV28 and J is TRBJ1-2; D may be TRBD1 (6 bases). This CDR3 has 13 amino acids. In germline, CDR1 is MDHEN, CDR2 SYDVKM. The ends were cut back, 3 bases at V and 8 bases at J, with 13 bases in the middle.

DNA of the CDR3: TGTGCCAGCAGGAGGGACAGGACCTACGAGCAGTACTTC. Residues: CASRRDRTYEQYF. This chain links TRBV6-5 with TRBJ2-7; 8 positions match TRBD1. V was pared by 6 bases and J by 2 bases, with 3 bases of the junction left unmatched. Germline assignment: CDR1 MNHEY and CDR2 SVGAGI. The CDR3 totals 13 residues.

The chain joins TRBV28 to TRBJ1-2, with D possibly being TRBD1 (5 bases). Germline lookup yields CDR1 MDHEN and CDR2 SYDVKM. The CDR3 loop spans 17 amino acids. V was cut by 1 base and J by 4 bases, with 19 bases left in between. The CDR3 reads CASSLFQSQGPVYGYTF. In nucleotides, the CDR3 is TGTGCCAGCAGTTTATTCCAGAGCCAGGGTCCTGTCTATGGCTACACCTTC.

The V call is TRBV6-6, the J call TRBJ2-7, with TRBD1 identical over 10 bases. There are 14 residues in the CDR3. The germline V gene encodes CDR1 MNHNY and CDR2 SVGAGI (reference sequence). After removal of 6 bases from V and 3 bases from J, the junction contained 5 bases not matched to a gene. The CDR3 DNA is TGTGCCAGCAGGAGGGACAGGGGCCTCTACGAGCAGTACTTC. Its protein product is CASRRDRGLYEQYF.

This CDR3 is CASSQDYNKNPGEQYF. Written as DNA, the CDR3 is TGCGCCAGCAGCCAAGATTACAACAAAAATCCAGGCGAGCAGTACTTC. The chain uses TRBV4-3 and TRBJ2-7; no reliable D call. In germline, CDR1 is LGHNA, CDR2 YSLEER. This CDR3 is 16 amino acids long. V gave up 0 bases and J gave up 6 bases, with 18 bases separating them.

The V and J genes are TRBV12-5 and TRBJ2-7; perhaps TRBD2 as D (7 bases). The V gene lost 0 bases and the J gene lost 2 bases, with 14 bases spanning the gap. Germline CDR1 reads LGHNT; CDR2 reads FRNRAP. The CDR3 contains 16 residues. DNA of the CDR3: TGTGCTAGTGGTTTGGTCTCGGGAGGACAGCCCTACGAGCAGTACTTC. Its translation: CASGLVSGGQPYEQYF.

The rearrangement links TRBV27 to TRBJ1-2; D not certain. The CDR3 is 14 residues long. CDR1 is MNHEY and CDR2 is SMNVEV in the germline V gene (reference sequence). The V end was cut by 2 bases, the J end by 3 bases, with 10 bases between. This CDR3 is CASSLNPTYYGYTF. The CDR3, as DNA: TGTGCCAGCAGTTTAAATCCCACTTACTATGGCTACACCTTC.

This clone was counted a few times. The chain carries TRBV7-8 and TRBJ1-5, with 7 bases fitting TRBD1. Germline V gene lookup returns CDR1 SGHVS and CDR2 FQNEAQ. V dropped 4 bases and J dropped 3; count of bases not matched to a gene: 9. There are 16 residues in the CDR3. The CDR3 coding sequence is TGTGCCAGCAGCTCCAGTAACAGGGGTCCCAATCAGCCCCAGCATTTT. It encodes CASSSSNRGPNQPQHF.

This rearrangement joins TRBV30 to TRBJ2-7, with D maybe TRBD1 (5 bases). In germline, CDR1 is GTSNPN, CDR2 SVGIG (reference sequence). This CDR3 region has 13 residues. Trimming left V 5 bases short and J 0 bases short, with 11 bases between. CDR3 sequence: CAWLQANSYEQYF. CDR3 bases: TGTGCCTGGTTACAGGCGAACTCCTACGAGCAGTACTTC.

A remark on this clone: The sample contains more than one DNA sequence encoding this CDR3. This chain's CDR3 is CASSPGQGYGYTF. The CDR3 DNA follows: TGTGCCAGCAGCCCTGGGCAGGGTTATGGCTACACCTTC. The rearrangement links TRBV7-2 to TRBJ1-2, with D perhaps matching TRBD1 (5 bases). This CDR3 spans 13 amino acids. From germline, CDR1 is SGHTA and CDR2 FQGNSA. The V end lost 5 bases, the J end lost 5 bases, and 12 bases lay between the germline ends. Supplemented by reference TRBV7-2 and TRBJ1-2, the full variable domain reads GAGVSQSPSNKVTEKGKDVELRCDPISGHTALYWYRQSLGQGLEFLIYFQGNSAPDKSGLPSDRFSAERTGGSVSTLTIQRTQQEDSAVYLCASSPGQGYGYTFGSGTRLTVV.

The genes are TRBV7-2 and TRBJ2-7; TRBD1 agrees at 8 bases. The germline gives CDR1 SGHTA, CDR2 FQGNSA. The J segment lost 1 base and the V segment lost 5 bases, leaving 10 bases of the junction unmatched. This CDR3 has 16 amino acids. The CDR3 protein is CASSPRQGMRSYEQYF. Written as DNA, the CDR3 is TGTGCCAGCAGCCCCCGACAGGGGATGAGGTCCTACGAGCAGTACTTC.

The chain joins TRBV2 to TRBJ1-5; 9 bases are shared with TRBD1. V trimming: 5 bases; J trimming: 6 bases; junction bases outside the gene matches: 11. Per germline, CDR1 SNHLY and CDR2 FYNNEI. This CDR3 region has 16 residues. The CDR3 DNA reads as TGTGCCAGCAGTTTACAGGGGGCAGGGTTAGGTCAGCCCCAGCATTTT. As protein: CASSLQGAGLGQPQHF. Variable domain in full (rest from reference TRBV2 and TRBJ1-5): EPEVTQTPSHQVTQMGQEVILRCVPISNHLYFYWYRQILGQKVEFLVSFYNNEISEKSEIFDDQFSVERPDGSNFTLKIRSTKLEDSAMYFCASSLQGAGLGQPQHFGDGTRLSIL.

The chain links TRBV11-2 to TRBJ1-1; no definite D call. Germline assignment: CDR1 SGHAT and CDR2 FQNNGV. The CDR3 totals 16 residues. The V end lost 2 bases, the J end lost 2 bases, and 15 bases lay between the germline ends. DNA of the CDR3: TGTGCCAGCAGCTTATTCTCCACGCGACTCAACACTGAAGCTTTCTTT. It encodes CASSLFSTRLNTEAFF.